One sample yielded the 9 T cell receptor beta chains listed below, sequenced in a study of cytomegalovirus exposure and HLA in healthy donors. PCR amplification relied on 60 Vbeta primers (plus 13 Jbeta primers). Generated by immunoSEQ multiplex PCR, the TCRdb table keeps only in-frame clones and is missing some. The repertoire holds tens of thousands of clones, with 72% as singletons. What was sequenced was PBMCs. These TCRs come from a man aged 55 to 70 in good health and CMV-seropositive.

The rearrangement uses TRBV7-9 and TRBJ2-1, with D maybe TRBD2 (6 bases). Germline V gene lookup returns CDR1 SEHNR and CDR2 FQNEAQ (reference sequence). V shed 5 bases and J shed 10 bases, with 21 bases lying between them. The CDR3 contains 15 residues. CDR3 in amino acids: CASSLGGQGFGEQFF. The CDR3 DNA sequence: TGTGCCAGCAGCCTCGGGGGTCAAGGCTTCGGGGAGCAGTTCTTC.

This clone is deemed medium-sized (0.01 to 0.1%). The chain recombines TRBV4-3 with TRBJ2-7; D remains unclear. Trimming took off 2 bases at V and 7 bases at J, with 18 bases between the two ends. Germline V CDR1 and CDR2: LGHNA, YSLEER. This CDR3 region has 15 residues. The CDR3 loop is CASSQSIDAPSEQYF. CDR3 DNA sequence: TGCGCCAGCAGCCAATCCATCGATGCGCCGTCTGAGCAGTACTTC.

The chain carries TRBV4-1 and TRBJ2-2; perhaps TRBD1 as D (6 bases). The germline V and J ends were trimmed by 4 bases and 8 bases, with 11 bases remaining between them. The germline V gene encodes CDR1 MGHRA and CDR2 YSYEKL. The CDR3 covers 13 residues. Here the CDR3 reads CASSPDRRGELFF. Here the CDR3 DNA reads TGCGCCAGCAGCCCCGACAGGAGAGGGGAGCTGTTTTTT.

The CDR3 DNA follows: TGTGCCAGTAGTATCATCGGGGGGGCTTTGGATACGCAGTATTTT. This sequence encodes CASSIIGGALDTQYF. V and J are TRBV19 and TRBJ2-3; TRBD2 agrees at 8 bases. This CDR3 spans 15 amino acids. Looked up from germline, CDR1 is LNHDA and CDR2 is SQIVND (reference sequence). V lost 3 bases, J lost 6 bases, and 8 bases stayed unmatched.

The CDR3 DNA reads TGTGCCAGCAGCGGGAGGACGGAGGGGAGTAATTCACCCCTCCACTTT. It encodes CASSGRTEGSNSPLHF. This rearrangement joins TRBV9 to TRBJ1-6, with D tentatively TRBD1 (5 bases). Germline V gene lookup returns CDR1 SGDLS and CDR2 YYNGEE. The length of the CDR3 is 16 residues. The V gene lost 3 bases and the J gene lost 6 bases, with 16 bases spanning the gap.

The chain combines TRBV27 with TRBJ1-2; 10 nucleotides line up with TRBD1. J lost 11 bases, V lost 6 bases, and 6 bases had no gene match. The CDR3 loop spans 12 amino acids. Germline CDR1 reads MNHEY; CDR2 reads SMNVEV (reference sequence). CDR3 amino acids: CASRGDRGRYTF. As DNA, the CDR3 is TGTGCCAGCAGGGGGGACAGGGGTCGGTACACCTTC.

CDR3 coding DNA: TGCGCCAGCAGCCAAGGCCTACTGGGACAGGGGGCTACCATTAAACTCAATGAGCAGTTCTTC. Protein sequence: CASSQGLLGQGATIKLNEQFF. This chain uses TRBV4-1 with TRBJ2-1; TRBD1 agrees at 12 bases. Germline assignment: CDR1 MGHRA and CDR2 YSYEKL. The V gene end was trimmed by 1 base and the J gene end by 6 bases; junction bases not matched to a gene: 19. The CDR3 covers 21 residues.

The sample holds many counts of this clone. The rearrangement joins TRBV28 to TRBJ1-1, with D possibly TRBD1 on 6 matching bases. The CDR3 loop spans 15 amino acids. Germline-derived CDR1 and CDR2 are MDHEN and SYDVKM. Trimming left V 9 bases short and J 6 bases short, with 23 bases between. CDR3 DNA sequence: TGTGCCAGTTCTCAAACCGCAGGGGTAGTGCCTGAAGCTTTCTTT. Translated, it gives CASSQTAGVVPEAFF.

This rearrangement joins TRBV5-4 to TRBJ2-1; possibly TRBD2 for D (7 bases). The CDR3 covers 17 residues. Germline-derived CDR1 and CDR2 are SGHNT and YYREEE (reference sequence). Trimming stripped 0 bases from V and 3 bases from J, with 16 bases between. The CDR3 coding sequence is TGTGCCAGCAGCTTGGTCATAGGGGGGGGATACTACAATGAGCAGTTCTTC. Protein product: CASSLVIGGGYYNEQFF.